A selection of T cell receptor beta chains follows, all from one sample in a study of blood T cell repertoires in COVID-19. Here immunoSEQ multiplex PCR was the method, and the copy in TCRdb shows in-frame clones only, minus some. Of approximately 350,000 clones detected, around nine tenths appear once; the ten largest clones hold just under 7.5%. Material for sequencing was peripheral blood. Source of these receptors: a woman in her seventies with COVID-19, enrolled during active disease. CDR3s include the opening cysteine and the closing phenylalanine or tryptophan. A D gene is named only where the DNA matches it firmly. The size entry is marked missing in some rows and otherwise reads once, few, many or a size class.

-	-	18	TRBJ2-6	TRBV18	CASSPRQGSTSGANVLTF	TGTGCCAGCTCACCAAGGCAGGGTAGTACTTCTGGGGCCAACGTCCTGACTTTC
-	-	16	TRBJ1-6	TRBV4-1	CASSQGWGDYNSPLHF	TGCGCCAGCAGCCAAGGGTGGGGGGACTATAATTCACCCCTCCACTTT
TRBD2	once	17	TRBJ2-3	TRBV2	CASTSLADTASTDTQYF	TGTGCCAGCACGAGCCTAGCGGATACAGCTAGCACAGATACGCAGTATTTT
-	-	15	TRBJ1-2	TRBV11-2	CASSLEGGSNYGYTF	TGTGCCAGCAGCTTGGAGGGCGGGTCTAACTATGGCTACACCTTC
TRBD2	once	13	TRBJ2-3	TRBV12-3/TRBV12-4	CASSRTSADTQYF	TGTGCCAGCAGCCGGACTAGCGCAGATACGCAGTATTTT
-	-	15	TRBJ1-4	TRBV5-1	CASSVDRSRNEKLFF	TGCGCCAGCAGCGTAGACAGGTCCCGGAATGAAAAACTGTTTTTT
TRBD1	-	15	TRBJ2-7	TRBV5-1	CASSLLGTGLYEQYF	TGCGCCAGCAGCTTGCTCGGGACAGGGCTTTACGAGCAGTACTTC
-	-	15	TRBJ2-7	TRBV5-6	CASSLEGRLAFEQYF	TGTGCCAGCAGCTTGGAGGGTCGGTTAGCGTTCGAGCAGTACTTC
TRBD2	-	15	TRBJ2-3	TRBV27	CASSWDSRGGDTQYF	TGTGCCAGCAGTTGGGACTCCCGGGGGGGAGATACGCAGTATTTT
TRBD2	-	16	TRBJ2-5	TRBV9	CASSASLAGGQETQYF	TGTGCCAGCAGCGCTTCACTAGCGGGGGGCCAAGAGACCCAGTACTTC